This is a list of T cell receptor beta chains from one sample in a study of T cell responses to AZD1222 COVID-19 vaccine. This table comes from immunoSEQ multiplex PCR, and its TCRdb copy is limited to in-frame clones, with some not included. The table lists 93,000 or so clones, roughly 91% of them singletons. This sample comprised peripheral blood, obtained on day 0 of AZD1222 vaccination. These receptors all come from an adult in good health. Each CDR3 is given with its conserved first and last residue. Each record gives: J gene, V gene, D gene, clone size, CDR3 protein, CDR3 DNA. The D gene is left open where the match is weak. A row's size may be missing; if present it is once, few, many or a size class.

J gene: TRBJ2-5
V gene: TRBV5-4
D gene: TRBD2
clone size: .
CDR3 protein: CASSLPGLAETQYF
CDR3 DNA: TGTGCCAGCAGTTTGCCGGGACTAGCAGAGACCCAGTACTTC

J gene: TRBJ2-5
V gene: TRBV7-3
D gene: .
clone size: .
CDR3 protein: CASSSQETQYF
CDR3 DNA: TGTGCCAGCAGCTCCCAAGAGACCCAGTACTTC

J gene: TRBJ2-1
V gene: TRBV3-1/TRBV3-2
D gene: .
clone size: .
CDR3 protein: CASSQGGAPLF
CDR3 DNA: TGTGCCAGCAGCCAAGGGGGAGCCCCCCTCTTC

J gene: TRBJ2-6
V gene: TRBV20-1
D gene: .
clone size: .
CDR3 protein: CSASLGASLVTGANVLTF
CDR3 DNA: TGCAGTGCTAGTTTGGGGGCCTCCTTAGTTACTGGGGCCAACGTCCTGACTTTC

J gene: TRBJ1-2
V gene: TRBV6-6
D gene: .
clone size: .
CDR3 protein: CASSYRGDGYTF
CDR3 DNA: TGTGCCAGCAGTTACCGGGGGGATGGCTACACCTTC

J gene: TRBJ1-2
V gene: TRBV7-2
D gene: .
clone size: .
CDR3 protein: CASSRDRVINYGYTF
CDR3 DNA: TGTGCCAGCAGCAGAGATAGGGTGATTAACTATGGCTACACCTTC

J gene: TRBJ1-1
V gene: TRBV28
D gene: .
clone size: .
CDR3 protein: CASSFRMAANTEAFF
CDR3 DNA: TGTGCCAGCAGTTTTCGAATGGCAGCCAACACTGAAGCTTTCTTT

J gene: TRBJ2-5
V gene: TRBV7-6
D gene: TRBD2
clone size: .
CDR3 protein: CASSLAGLAVQETQYF
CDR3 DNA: TGTGCCAGCAGCTTAGCGGGACTAGCGGTCCAAGAGACCCAGTACTTC

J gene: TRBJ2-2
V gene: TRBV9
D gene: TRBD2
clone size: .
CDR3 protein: CASSRTSGNTGELFF
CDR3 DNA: TGTGCCAGCAGCCGGACTAGCGGGAACACCGGGGAGCTGTTTTTT

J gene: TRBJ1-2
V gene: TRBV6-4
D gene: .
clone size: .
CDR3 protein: CASRNPLMGGYTF
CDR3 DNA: TGTGCCAGCAGAAATCCCCTGATGGGTGGCTACACCTTC

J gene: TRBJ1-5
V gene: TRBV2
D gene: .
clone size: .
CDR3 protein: CASRGRGQPQHF
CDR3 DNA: TGTGCCAGCAGAGGACGGGGTCAGCCCCAGCATTTT

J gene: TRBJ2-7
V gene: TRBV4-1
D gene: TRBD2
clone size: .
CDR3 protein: CASSQEPSGGSGYEQYF
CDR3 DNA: TGCGCCAGCAGCCAAGAGCCTAGCGGGGGGTCGGGCTACGAGCAGTACTTC

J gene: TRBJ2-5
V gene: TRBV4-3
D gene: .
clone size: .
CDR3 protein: CASSQSAAGRGEETQYF
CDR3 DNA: TGCGCCAGCAGCCAGTCAGCCGCAGGGCGAGGGGAAGAGACCCAGTACTTC

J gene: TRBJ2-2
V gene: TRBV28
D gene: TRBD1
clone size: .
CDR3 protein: CASSQGPGTGRPGELFF
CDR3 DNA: TGTGCCAGCAGTCAGGGGCCCGGGACAGGGCGCCCCGGGGAGCTGTTTTTT

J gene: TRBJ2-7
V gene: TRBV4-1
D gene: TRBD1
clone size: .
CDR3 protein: CASSHDRVYEQYF
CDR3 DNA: TGCGCCAGCAGCCACGACAGGGTCTACGAGCAGTACTTC

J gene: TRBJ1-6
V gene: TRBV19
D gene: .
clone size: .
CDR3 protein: CATSRGPKGSPLHF
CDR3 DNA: TGTGCCACCTCTCGGGGACCGAAGGGTTCACCCCTCCACTTT

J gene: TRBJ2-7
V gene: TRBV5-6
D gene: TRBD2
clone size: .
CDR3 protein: CASSLLSGTSGPGQYF
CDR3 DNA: TGTGCCAGCAGCTTGCTGTCCGGGACTAGCGGTCCTGGGCAGTACTTC

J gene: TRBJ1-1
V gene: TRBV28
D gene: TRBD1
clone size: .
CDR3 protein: CATKSRDRPAEAFF
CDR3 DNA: TGTGCCACCAAGTCCCGGGACAGACCCGCGGAAGCTTTCTTT

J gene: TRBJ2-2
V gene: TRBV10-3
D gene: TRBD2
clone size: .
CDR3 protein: CAISETPASGFNTGELFF
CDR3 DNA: TGTGCCATCAGTGAGACACCGGCTAGCGGCTTTAACACCGGGGAGCTGTTTTTT

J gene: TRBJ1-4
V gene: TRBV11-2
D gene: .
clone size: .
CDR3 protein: CASSHLGKSGEKLFF
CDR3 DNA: TGTGCCAGCAGCCATTTGGGAAAATCCGGTGAAAAACTGTTTTTT

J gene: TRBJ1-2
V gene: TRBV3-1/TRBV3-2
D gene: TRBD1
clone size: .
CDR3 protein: CASRTGESGYTF
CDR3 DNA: TGTGCCAGCCGGACAGGGGAAAGTGGCTACACCTTC

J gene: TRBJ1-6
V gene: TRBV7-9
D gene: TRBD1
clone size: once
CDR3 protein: CASNPGQGSPLHF
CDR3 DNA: TGTGCCAGCAACCCGGGACAGGGATCACCCCTCCACTTT

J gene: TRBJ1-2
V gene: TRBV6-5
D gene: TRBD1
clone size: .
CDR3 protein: CASSPRGLSGYTF
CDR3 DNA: TGTGCCAGCAGTCCTAGGGGGCTGAGTGGCTACACCTTC